Below, 29 T cell receptor beta chains from the same sample are listed, as sequenced in a study of technical replicates of blood from several donors. Produced via immunoSEQ multiplex PCR; TCRdb's table is partial and in-frame only. The sample includes around 78,000 clones, 94% seen only once; the top ten take 0.26%. Sequencing was carried out using T cells isolated from PBMCs. Source of these receptors: a human donor in good health.

CDR3 region: CASSLGGGARDTQYF. DNA for the CDR3: TGCGCCAGCAGCTTGGGCGGGGGGGCCAGAGATACGCAGTATTTT. The genes are TRBV5-1 and TRBJ2-3; TRBD2 aligns across 9 bases. Germline CDR1 is SGHRS and CDR2 is YFSETQ. V lost 0 bases, J lost 5 bases, and 4 bases stayed unmatched. The CDR3 consists of 15 residues.

The J gene is TRBJ2-5, the V gene TRBV4-1, with 9 nucleotides matching TRBD1. The CDR3 extends over 14 amino acids. CDR1 and CDR2 (germline): MGHRA, YSYEKL. V was clipped by 7 bases and J by 1 base; unmatched bases: 4. The CDR3 reads CASKATGGQETQYF. The DNA for the CDR3 is TGCGCCAGCAAAGCGACAGGGGGCCAAGAGACCCAGTACTTC.

The rearrangement uses TRBV15 and TRBJ1-1; 8 bases agree with TRBD1. The CDR3 extends over 19 amino acids. The J segment lost 0 bases and the V segment lost 1 base, leaving 13 bases of the junction unmatched. Per germline, CDR1 LNHNV and CDR2 YYDKDF (reference sequence). The CDR3 region has the DNA TGTGCCACCAGCAGAGCCCTGATGAATCCGGGACAGGTGAACACTGAAGCTTTCTTT. Protein sequence: CATSRALMNPGQVNTEAFF.

This chain links TRBV9 with TRBJ2-7, with 9 nucleotides matching TRBD1. Germline loops: CDR1 SGDLS, CDR2 YYNGEE. This CDR3 contains 15 residues. V was clipped by 0 bases and J by 6 bases; unmatched bases: 7. The CDR3 nucleotides read TGTGCCAGCAGCGTAGCCGGGACAGGGTTGAGCGAGCAGTACTTC. It translates to CASSVAGTGLSEQYF.

V gene TRBV27 combines with J gene TRBJ1-5; D is unclear. Trimming removed 5 bases from V and 0 bases from J, with 8 bases in between. The CDR3 spans 14 residues. In germline, CDR1 is MNHEY, CDR2 SMNVEV (reference sequence). The CDR3 DNA reads as TGTGCCAGCAGTCAGTTCTCTAGCAATCAGCCCCAGCATTTT. Translation: CASSQFSSNQPQHF.

Of note for this clone: At one end, the junction sequence differs from germline, possibly due to a read error. The chain employs TRBV10-1 and TRBJ1-1, with D unresolved. Germline V gene sequence: CDR1 WNHNN, CDR2 SYGVQD (reference sequence). This CDR3 is 12 amino acids long. CDR3 DNA sequence: TGCGCGAGCAAGTCGTCGGACTCCGAAGCTTTCTTT. This gives the protein CASKSSDSEAFF.

The V gene is TRBV28, the J gene TRBJ1-5; TRBD1 is a possible D gene (6 bases). V was pared by 11 bases and J by 3 bases, with 23 bases between. CDR1 and CDR2 from the germline V gene are MDHEN and SYDVKM. The CDR3 extends over 16 amino acids. The CDR3 region is CAARGGQPPSNQPQHF. CDR3 bases: TGTGCCGCCCGGGGGGGACAACCCCCTTCCAATCAGCCCCAGCATTTT.

The chain combines TRBV7-2 with TRBJ1-5, with D perhaps matching TRBD1 (6 bases). CDR3 length: 13 residues. The germline V gene has CDR1 SGHTA and CDR2 FQGNSA. Trimming took off 5 bases at V and 4 bases at J, with 9 bases between the two ends. The CDR3 region has the DNA TGTGCCAGCAGCGGCGACAGGAATCAGCCCCAGCATTTT. Translation: CASSGDRNQPQHF.

The rearrangement joins TRBV7-2 to TRBJ1-2; 7 bases are shared with TRBD1. This CDR3 is 15 amino acids long. Germline trimming cut 6 bases from V and 5 bases from J; bases unmatched to any gene: 12. The germline V gene has CDR1 SGHTA and CDR2 FQGNSA. CDR3 protein: CASSFPGQTRYGYTF. Written as DNA, the CDR3 is TGTGCCAGCAGTTTTCCGGGACAGACTCGTTATGGCTACACCTTC.

J is TRBJ2-7 and V is TRBV27; the match to TRBD2 covers 10 bases. J lost 7 bases, V lost 7 bases, and 10 bases had no gene match. The CDR3 has 14 amino acids. Germline CDR1 is MNHEY and CDR2 is SMNVEV (reference sequence). The CDR3 sequence is CASIPSGRAEEQYF. The CDR3 region has the DNA TGTGCCAGCATTCCGAGCGGGAGGGCTGAAGAGCAGTACTTC.

The gene calls are TRBV10-1 and TRBJ1-2; D call uncertain. Germline CDR1 reads WNHNN; CDR2 reads SYGVQD (reference sequence). The ends were cut back, 0 bases at V and 0 bases at J, with 8 bases in the middle. The CDR3 contains 15 residues. Written as DNA, the CDR3 is TGCGCCAGCAGTGAGTCGAGGCACGCTAACTATGGCTACACCTTC. Its protein is CASSESRHANYGYTF.

The chain uses TRBV4-2 and TRBJ2-1, with TRBD1 matching 7 bases. The CDR3 runs 13 residues. J was trimmed by 13 bases and V by 5 bases; bases with no gene match: 11. CDR1 and CDR2 from the germline V gene are LGHNA and YNFKEQ. CDR3 sequence reads: CASSEGVGTVQFF. CDR3 nucleotide sequence: TGTGCCAGCAGCGAGGGGGTTGGGACAGTACAGTTCTTC.

The rearrangement uses TRBV27 and TRBJ1-4; D is unclear. Germline lookup yields CDR1 MNHEY and CDR2 SMNVEV (reference sequence). The CDR3 extends over 12 amino acids. V was shortened by 3 bases and J by 7 bases, with 6 bases between the two germline ends. CDR3 DNA sequence: TGTGCCAGCAGTTTTGTCGGTGAAAAACTGTTTTTT. It encodes CASSFVGEKLFF.

The CDR3 DNA is TGTGCCAGCAGCTTAGGGACAGGACTCGCCCAGTGGGTTGGAGATACGCAGTATTTT. Protein sequence: CASSLGTGLAQWVGDTQYF. The genes are TRBV7-9 and TRBJ2-3; 7 bases agree with TRBD1. Germline V gives CDR1 SEHNR, CDR2 FQNEAQ (reference sequence). This CDR3 is built from 19 residues. The ends lost 1 base at V and 5 bases at J; junction bases unmatched: 18. The whole variable domain, filled in from reference TRBV7-9 and TRBJ2-3, reads DTGVSQNPRHKITKRGQNVTFRCDPISEHNRLYWYRQTLGQGPEFLTYFQNEAQLEKSRLLSDRFSAERPKGSFSTLEIQRTEQGDSAMYLCASSLGTGLAQWVGDTQYFGPGTRLTVL.

On this clone itself: The junction shows a germline mismatch at one end, possibly a read error. This chain uses TRBV7-7 with TRBJ1-5, with 8 bases lining up with TRBD1. Germline CDR1 reads SSHAT; CDR2 reads FNYEAQ (reference sequence). This CDR3 region has 19 residues. The CDR3 loop reads CASSLAAGTGFPPNQPQHF. CDR3 sequence (DNA): TGTGCTAGCAGCTTAGCAGCCGGGACAGGCTTTCCTCCTAATCAGCCCCAGCATTTT.

The J gene is TRBJ2-3, the V gene TRBV25-1; D is ambiguous. The V gene's germline CDR1 is MGHDK and CDR2 SYGVNS. The length of the CDR3 is 11 residues. Trimming removed 4 bases at V and 4 bases at J, with 3 bases between. The CDR3 coding sequence is TGTGCCAGCAGTGTAGCAGATACGCAGTATTTT. Translation gives CASSVADTQYF.

V usage is TRBV5-4 and J usage is TRBJ2-4; the D gene is possibly TRBD2 (6 bases). Germline assignment: CDR1 SGHNT and CDR2 YYREEE (reference sequence). The CDR3 has 12 residues. Trimming removed 2 bases from V and 7 bases from J, with 7 bases in between. The DNA of the CDR3 is TGTGCCAGCAGCTTTGGGGGGAACATTCAGTACTTC. This codes for CASSFGGNIQYF. The entire variable domain, with the rest obtained from reference TRBV5-4 and TRBJ2-4, is as follows: ETGVTQSPTHLIKTRGQQVTLRCSSQSGHNTVSWYQQALGQGPQFIFQYYREEENGRGNFPPRFSGLQFPNYSSELNVNALELDDSALYLCASSFGGNIQYFGAGTRLSVL.

DNA for the CDR3: TGTGCCAGCAGTTACTCCTGGACAGAGGGCCAGCCCCAGCATTTT. It yields the protein CASSYSWTEGQPQHF. The rearrangement links TRBV6-5 to TRBJ1-5; D possibly corresponds to TRBD1 (6 bases). Per germline, CDR1 MNHEY and CDR2 SVGAGI. The CDR3 extends over 15 amino acids. V was trimmed by 0 bases and J by 7 bases, leaving 13 bases between them.

J is TRBJ2-2 and V is TRBV27; no clear D gene. Between the trimmed V and J ends, which lost 0 bases and 5 bases, there was a span of 10 bases. In germline, CDR1 is MNHEY, CDR2 SMNVEV (reference sequence). This CDR3 spans 15 amino acids. The CDR3 nucleotides are TGTGCCAGCAGTTTATCGACTTCGGGTACCGGGGAGCTGTTTTTT. Residues: CASSLSTSGTGELFF.

CDR3 region: CAWSGGQEGREKLFF. The CDR3 DNA reads as TGTGCCTGGAGTGGGGGACAGGAAGGCCGGGAAAAACTGTTTTTT. The rearrangement joins TRBV30 to TRBJ1-4; 8 nucleotides agree with TRBD1. Germline CDR1 GTSNPN, CDR2 SVGIG (reference sequence). The CDR3 loop spans 15 amino acids. V shed 1 base and J 8 bases; nucleotides not matched to a gene: 9.

In nucleotides, the CDR3 is TGTGCCAGCAGCCCCCGTCCGGGACTAGAGCCACCCCATGAGCAGTTCTTC. This sequence encodes CASSPRPGLEPPHEQFF. The rearrangement uses TRBV11-2 and TRBJ2-1; TRBD2 agrees at 8 bases. Germline CDR1 and CDR2: SGHAT and FQNNGV. Unmatched junction bases numbered 17, after V lost 5 bases and J lost 8 bases. CDR3 length: 17 residues.

The chain couples TRBV10-3 to TRBJ2-7; TRBD1 matches 8 bases. The CDR3 is 16 residues long. Germline V CDR1 and CDR2: ENHRY, SYGVKD. V shed 0 bases, J shed 3 bases, and the junction held 7 bases outside the gene matches. The CDR3 protein is CAISESLAGQVYEQYF. The CDR3 region has the DNA TGTGCCATCAGTGAGTCTCTGGCGGGACAGGTCTACGAGCAGTACTTC.

This clone was detected only once. The rearrangement uses TRBV13 and TRBJ1-6; the D gene is possibly TRBD1 (6 bases). Germline V gives CDR1 PRHDT, CDR2 FYEKMQ (reference sequence). The CDR3 spans 16 residues. V lost 3 bases to trimming and J lost 3 bases, with 12 bases between them. CDR3 sequence (DNA): TGTGCCAGCAGCTTTGGACAGCAACTCTATAATTCACCCCTCCACTTT. This translates into CASSFGQQLYNSPLHF.

This clone has only one observation. J is TRBJ1-5 and V is TRBV28, with D unresolved. The CDR3 is 14 amino acids. The V and J ends lost 6 bases and 7 bases respectively, with 16 bases between them. CDR1 is MDHEN, CDR2 SYDVKM, per germline. The DNA for the CDR3 is TGTGCCAGCAGGGATCACAATAGCTGGCAGCCCCAGCATTTT. It yields the protein CASRDHNSWQPQHF.

The chain links TRBV7-2 to TRBJ2-1, with TRBD2 identical over 8 bases. The CDR3 spans 14 residues. Germline CDR1 is SGHTA and CDR2 is FQGNSA. V lost 2 bases to trimming and J lost 10 bases; unmatched junction nucleotides: 7. The CDR3, as DNA: TGTGCCAGCAGCTTACCGGCGGGGGGATCGGAGCAGTTCTTC. Residues: CASSLPAGGSEQFF.

This sequence joins TRBV7-8 and TRBJ2-7, with a weak D call TRBD2 (6 bases). Between the trimmed V and J ends, which lost 1 base and 4 bases, there was a span of 11 bases. The CDR3 loop spans 14 amino acids. Germline values: CDR1 SGHVS, CDR2 FQNEAQ. The DNA of the CDR3 is TGTGCCAGCAGCTTAGAAGGGACTTTTTACGAGCAGTACTTC. Translation gives CASSLEGTFYEQYF.

This rearrangement joins TRBV28 to TRBJ1-1; D is perhaps TRBD1 (5 bases). Germline V CDR1 and CDR2: MDHEN, SYDVKM. The CDR3 covers 14 residues. V lost 3 bases, J lost 4 bases, and 12 bases lay in between. CDR3 DNA sequence: TGTGCCAGCAGTTTCCGGGGGATGGTCACTGAAGCTTTCTTT. Translation gives CASSFRGMVTEAFF.

This rearrangement joins TRBV2 to TRBJ1-4; D gene uncertain. Trimming shortened V by 7 bases and J by 3 bases, and 12 bases separated the two germline ends. The V gene's germline CDR1 is SNHLY and CDR2 FYNNEI. The CDR3 sequence is 14 residues long. The CDR3 bases are TGTGCCAGCAAATTCCGTCGGGCTAATGAAAAACTGTTTTTT. Translating it yields CASKFRRANEKLFF.

The genes are TRBV6-6 and TRBJ2-1; D is possibly TRBD2 (5 bases). Trimming stripped 9 bases from V and 0 bases from J, with 6 bases between. CDR1 and CDR2 from the germline V gene are MNHNY and SVGAGI (reference sequence). The CDR3 length is 12 residues. CDR3 region: CASSASYNEQFF. The CDR3 DNA sequence: TGTGCCAGTAGCGCCTCCTACAATGAGCAGTTCTTC.